These 22 T cell receptor beta chains were sequenced from one sample in a study of OX40 agonist ivuxolimab in advanced cancers. Data came from immunoSEQ multiplex PCR; TCRdb stores just in-frame clones and leaves some out. This sample has tens of thousands of clones, with just under 95% found just once. This material consisted of CD4+ or CD8+ T cells sorted from blood, taken in a trial of the OX40 agonist ivuxolimab. The receptors shown here come from an adult with an advanced solid tumor such as melanoma, head and neck, liver or kidney cancer.

The genes are TRBV2 and TRBJ2-7; TRBD2 might be the D (7 bases). Per the germline V gene, CDR1 is SNHLY and CDR2 is FYNNEI. Trimming removed 8 bases at V and 0 bases at J, with 14 bases between. The CDR3 is 14 amino acids. CDR3 nucleotides: TGTGCCAGCCACGCGGGGGACAACTCCTACGAGCAGTACTTC. Protein product: CASHAGDNSYEQYF.

The chain joins TRBV11-2 to TRBJ2-6; D uncertain. The CDR3 spans 14 residues. V was shortened by 6 bases and J by 4 bases, with 10 bases between the two germline ends. CDR1 is SGHAT, CDR2 FQNNGV, per germline. This CDR3 is CASRKAIGANVLTF. DNA of the CDR3: TGTGCCAGCAGAAAAGCGATCGGGGCCAACGTCCTGACTTTC.

The J gene is TRBJ2-5, the V gene TRBV7-3, with D perhaps assigned TRBD1 or TRBD2 (7 bases each). The CDR3 has 15 amino acids. Trimming removed 3 bases from V and 4 bases from J, with 15 bases in between. Germline CDR1 SGHTA, CDR2 FQGTGA. The CDR3 loop is CASSFTTGRGETQYF. CDR3 DNA: TGTGCCAGCAGCTTCACGACAGGGAGGGGAGAGACCCAGTACTTC.

This chain uses TRBV4-3 with TRBJ2-5; D possibly corresponds to TRBD2 (5 bases). The CDR3 is made up of 13 amino acids. CDR1 is LGHNA, CDR2 YSLEER, per germline. V was shortened by 4 bases and J by 5 bases, with 11 bases between the two germline ends. The CDR3 region is CASSRALEETQYF. In DNA form, the CDR3 reads TGCGCCAGCAGCCGCGCACTAGAGGAGACCCAGTACTTC.

This chain connects TRBV7-2 to TRBJ2-6; D is ambiguous. Per germline, CDR1 SGHTA and CDR2 FQGNSA. CDR3 length: 13 amino acids. The V end was cut by 4 bases, the J end by 4 bases, with 5 bases between. CDR3 DNA sequence: TGTGCCAGCAGCTCGGCCGGGGCCAACGTCCTGACTTTC. Protein sequence: CASSSAGANVLTF.

This clone was seen only once. This sequence joins TRBV10-1 and TRBJ2-3, with TRBD1 identical over 8 bases. Germline V lookup: CDR1 WNHNN, CDR2 SYGVQD (reference sequence). This CDR3 spans 16 amino acids. The V segment lost 8 bases and the J segment 6 bases; nucleotides outside the gene matches: 16. CDR3 sequence (DNA): TGCGCCAGCTCGCCGGTTGGGACAGGATTGTCGGATACGCAGTATTTT. This translates into CASSPVGTGLSDTQYF.

V usage is TRBV19 and J usage is TRBJ1-5, with 8 bases identical to TRBD1. Losses at the gene ends were 1 base for V and 3 bases for J; bases not matched to a gene: 11. In germline, CDR1 is LNHDA, CDR2 SQIVND (reference sequence). This CDR3 is 18 amino acids long. The CDR3 DNA is TGTGCCAGTAGTATAGCTGCCGGACAGGGCCCCAACAATCAGCCCCAGCATTTT. As protein: CASSIAAGQGPNNQPQHF.

This chain uses TRBV9 with TRBJ1-4, with unresolved D. The CDR3 is made up of 15 amino acids. Trimming took off 0 bases at V and 7 bases at J, with 13 bases between the two ends. Germline CDR1 SGDLS, CDR2 YYNGEE. CDR3 in amino acids: CASSVAGSGGEKLFF. The CDR3 bases are TGTGCCAGCAGCGTAGCGGGCAGCGGAGGTGAAAAACTGTTTTTT.

The chain's CDR3 is CASSYSPLAEGYEQYF. The CDR3 DNA is TGTGCCAGCAGTTACTCCCCCTTAGCGGAGGGCTACGAGCAGTACTTC. This chain connects TRBV6-5 to TRBJ2-7, with a tentative D call TRBD2 (6 bases). Trimming took off 0 bases at V and 3 bases at J, with 15 bases between the two ends. This CDR3 is 16 amino acids long. Germline V gene lookup returns CDR1 MNHEY and CDR2 SVGAGI.

The rearrangement links TRBV13 to TRBJ1-5; 11 bases line up with TRBD1. Germline lookup yields CDR1 PRHDT and CDR2 FYEKMQ (reference sequence). The V segment lost 5 bases and the J segment 8 bases; nucleotides outside the gene matches: 5. The length of the CDR3 is 14 residues. The CDR3, as DNA: TGTGCCAGCAGCACCGGGACAGGGGGTGAGCCCCAGCATTTT. Translated: CASSTGTGGEPQHF.

This chain connects TRBV28 to TRBJ2-7; TRBD2 matches at 7 bases. CDR1 is MDHEN and CDR2 is SYDVKM in the germline V gene. This CDR3 has 15 residues. V was pared by 1 base and J by 2 bases, with 5 bases of the junction left unmatched. CDR3: CASSLSAGAAYEQYF. The CDR3 nucleotides read TGTGCCAGCAGTTTATCTGCGGGAGCGGCCTACGAGCAGTACTTC.

The chain links TRBV6-5 to TRBJ2-5, with 7 bases identical to TRBD1. Losses at the gene ends were 6 bases for V and 7 bases for J; bases not matched to a gene: 5. Germline CDR1 MNHEY, CDR2 SVGAGI. This CDR3 is built from 12 residues. The CDR3 DNA sequence: TGTGCCAGCAGAGACAGGGCGGGGACCCAGTACTTC. It translates to CASRDRAGTQYF.

J is TRBJ2-7 and V is TRBV11-2; 7 bases map to TRBD2. The CDR3 has 15 amino acids. The J segment lost 6 bases and the V segment lost 5 bases, leaving 13 bases of the junction unmatched. Germline V lookup: CDR1 SGHAT, CDR2 FQNNGV. The CDR3 DNA sequence: TGTGCCAGCAGCCCTATAGCGGGCACCTTGGGCGAGCAGTACTTC. The encoded protein is CASSPIAGTLGEQYF.

On this clone itself: This CDR3 is also generated by other DNA sequences in the sample. The chain combines TRBV27 with TRBJ2-2; tentative D call: TRBD2 (6 bases). This CDR3 has 14 amino acids. Germline V gene lookup returns CDR1 MNHEY and CDR2 SMNVEV (reference sequence). The V gene lost 3 bases and the J gene lost 1 base, with 6 bases spanning the gap. The CDR3 DNA is TGTGCCAGCAGTTTGGGACTGAACACCGGGGAGCTGTTTTTT. Protein sequence: CASSLGLNTGELFF.

The chain carries TRBV2 and TRBJ1-2, with 11 bases fitting TRBD1. The junction had 18 bases not matched to a gene; V was cut back by 6 bases and J by 6 bases. The CDR3 totals 18 residues. Germline V gene sequence: CDR1 SNHLY, CDR2 FYNNEI. The CDR3, as DNA: TGTGCCAGCAGACTTCCCTCGGACAGGGGGCCGAATGGGCATGGCTACACCTTC. Translation gives CASRLPSDRGPNGHGYTF. Variable domain in full (rest from reference TRBV2 and TRBJ1-2): EPEVTQTPSHQVTQMGQEVILRCVPISNHLYFYWYRQILGQKVEFLVSFYNNEISEKSEIFDDQFSVERPDGSNFTLKIRSTKLEDSAMYFCASRLPSDRGPNGHGYTFGSGTRLTVV.

The genes are TRBV19 and TRBJ2-2; maybe TRBD2 (6 bases). V shed 3 bases and J shed 5 bases, with 16 bases lying between them. The CDR3 has 16 amino acids. The germline V gene encodes CDR1 LNHDA and CDR2 SQIVND (reference sequence). This CDR3 reads CASSIYREKKTGELFF. The CDR3 coding sequence is TGTGCCAGTAGTATTTACCGGGAGAAGAAGACCGGGGAGCTGTTTTTT.

This sequence joins TRBV7-9 and TRBJ2-1; D gene ambiguous. Germline V lookup: CDR1 SEHNR, CDR2 FQNEAQ (reference sequence). Trimming took 1 base from V and 6 from J, leaving 4 bases between them. This CDR3 has 12 amino acids. CDR3 amino acids: CASSLVGNEQFF. CDR3 bases: TGTGCCAGCAGCTTAGTAGGCAATGAGCAGTTCTTC. Based on the CDR3 plus reference TRBV7-9 and TRBJ2-1, the full variable domain is DTGVSQNPRHKITKRGQNVTFRCDPISEHNRLYWYRQTLGQGPEFLTYFQNEAQLEKSRLLSDRFSAERPKGSFSTLEIQRTEQGDSAMYLCASSLVGNEQFFGPGTRLTVL.

The V and J genes are TRBV19 and TRBJ1-5; D gene ambiguous. Germline V CDR1 and CDR2: LNHDA, SQIVND (reference sequence). The V end was cut by 4 bases, the J end by 4 bases, with 5 bases between. The CDR3 consists of 12 residues. CDR3 nucleotides: TGTGCCAGTAGTAGTGGGAATCAGCCCCAGCATTTT. This gives the protein CASSSGNQPQHF.

The chain joins TRBV5-4 to TRBJ2-2, with 9 bases fitting TRBD1. The V gene end was trimmed by 4 bases and the J gene end by 6 bases; junction bases not matched to a gene: 4. Germline V lookup: CDR1 SGHNT, CDR2 YYREEE (reference sequence). The CDR3 spans 14 residues. For the CDR3, the DNA is TGTGCCAGCAGCCTACAGGGGGCCCCCGGGGAGCTGTTTTTT. Translated: CASSLQGAPGELFF.

The chain carries TRBV5-6 and TRBJ2-7; TRBD1 matches 8 bases. Germline-derived CDR1 and CDR2 are SGHDT and YYEEEE. The CDR3 has 14 amino acids. The V and J ends lost 3 bases and 0 bases, in that order; junction bases with no gene match: 2. As DNA, the CDR3 is TGTGCCAGCAGCTCGACAGGGGACTCCTACGAGCAGTACTTC. This translates into CASSSTGDSYEQYF.

The V call is TRBV5-4, the J call TRBJ2-3; TRBD2 matches 13 bases. Germline V gene data show CDR1 as SGHNT and CDR2 as YYREEE (reference sequence). The CDR3 has 17 residues. Trimming at V came to 4 bases and at J to 2 bases, leaving 7 bases not matched to a gene. Here the CDR3 DNA reads TGTGCCAGCAGCCAGGGACTAGCGGGACCTGACACAGATACGCAGTATTTT. Translated, it gives CASSQGLAGPDTDTQYF. Filled out from reference TRBV5-4 and TRBJ2-3, the complete variable domain reads ETGVTQSPTHLIKTRGQQVTLRCSSQSGHNTVSWYQQALGQGPQFIFQYYREEENGRGNFPPRFSGLQFPNYSSELNVNALELDDSALYLCASSQGLAGPDTDTQYFGPGTRLTVL.

The chain carries TRBV4-1 and TRBJ2-3; 11 nucleotides align to TRBD2. V trimming: 0 bases; J trimming: 5 bases; junction bases outside the gene matches: 16. This CDR3 has 20 amino acids. Germline V gene data show CDR1 as MGHRA and CDR2 as YSYEKL. As DNA, the CDR3 is TGCGCCAGCAGCCAAGATTGGGGGTTTAGCGGGAGGGCCATGGTAGATACGCAGTATTTT. Its protein is CASSQDWGFSGRAMVDTQYF.